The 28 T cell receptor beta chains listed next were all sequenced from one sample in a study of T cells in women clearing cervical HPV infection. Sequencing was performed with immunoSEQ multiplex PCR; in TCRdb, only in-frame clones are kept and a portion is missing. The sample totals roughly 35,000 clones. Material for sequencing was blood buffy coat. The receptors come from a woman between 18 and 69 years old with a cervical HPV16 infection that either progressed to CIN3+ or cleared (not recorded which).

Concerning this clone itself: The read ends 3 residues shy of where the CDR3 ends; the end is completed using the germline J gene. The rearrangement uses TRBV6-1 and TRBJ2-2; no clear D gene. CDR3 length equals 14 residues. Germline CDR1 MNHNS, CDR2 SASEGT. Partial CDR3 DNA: TGTGCCAGCAGTGAAGCCCAGGAGAGGAGAAAG. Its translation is CASSEAQERRK. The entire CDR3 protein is CASSEAQERRKLFF.

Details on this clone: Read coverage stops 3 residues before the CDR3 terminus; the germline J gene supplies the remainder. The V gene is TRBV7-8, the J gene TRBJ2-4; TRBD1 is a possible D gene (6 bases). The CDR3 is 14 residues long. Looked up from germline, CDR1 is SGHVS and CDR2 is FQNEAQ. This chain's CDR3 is CASSLRDNHYGQYF. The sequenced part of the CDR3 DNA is TGTGCCAGCAGCTTGAGGGACAATCACTATGGT.

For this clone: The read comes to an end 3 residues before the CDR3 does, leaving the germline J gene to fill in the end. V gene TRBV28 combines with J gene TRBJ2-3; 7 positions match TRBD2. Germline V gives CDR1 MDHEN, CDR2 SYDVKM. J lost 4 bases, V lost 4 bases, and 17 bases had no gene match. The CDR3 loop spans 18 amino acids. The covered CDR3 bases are TGTGCCAGCAGTTCGATATCAAAAGGACTAGTACGTCCAGATACG. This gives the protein CASSSISKGLVRPDT. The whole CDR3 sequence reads CASSSISKGLVRPDTQYF.

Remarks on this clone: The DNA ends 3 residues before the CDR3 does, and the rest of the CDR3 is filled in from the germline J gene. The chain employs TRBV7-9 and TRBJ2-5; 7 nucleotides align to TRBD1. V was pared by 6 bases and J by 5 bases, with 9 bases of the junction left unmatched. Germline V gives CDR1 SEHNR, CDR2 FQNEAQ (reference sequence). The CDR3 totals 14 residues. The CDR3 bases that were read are TGTGCCAGCAGTTCTCAGGGGGTCGGGGAGACC. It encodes CASSSQGVGET. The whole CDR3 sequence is CASSSQGVGETQYF.

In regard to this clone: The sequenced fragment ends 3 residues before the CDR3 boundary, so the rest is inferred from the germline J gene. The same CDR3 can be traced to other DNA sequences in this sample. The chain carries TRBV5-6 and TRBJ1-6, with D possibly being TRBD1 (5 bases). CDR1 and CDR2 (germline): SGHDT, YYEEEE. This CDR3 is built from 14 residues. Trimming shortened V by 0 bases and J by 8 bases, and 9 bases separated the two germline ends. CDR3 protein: CASSLERGDSPLHF. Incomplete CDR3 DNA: TGTGCCAGCAGCTTGGAAAGGGGTGATTCACCC.

The CDR3 sequence: CASSQVGQTGELFF. CDR3 bases read: TGTGCCAGCAGCCAAGTTGGACAGACCGGGGAG. The V and J genes are TRBV14 and TRBJ2-2; a possible D gene is TRBD1 (6 bases). The read ends 3 residues early relative to the CDR3; the germline J gene fills the gap. Germline V gives CDR1 SGHDN, CDR2 FVKESK. The CDR3 covers 14 residues. V lost 1 base, J lost 5 bases, and 8 bases lay in between. The variable domain in full, completed from reference TRBV14 and TRBJ2-2, reads EAGVTQFPSHSVIEKGQTVTLRCDPISGHDNLYWYRRVMGKEIKFLLHFVKESKQDESGMPNNRFLAERTGGTYSTLKVQPAELEDSGVYFCASSQVGQTGELFFGEGSRLTVL.

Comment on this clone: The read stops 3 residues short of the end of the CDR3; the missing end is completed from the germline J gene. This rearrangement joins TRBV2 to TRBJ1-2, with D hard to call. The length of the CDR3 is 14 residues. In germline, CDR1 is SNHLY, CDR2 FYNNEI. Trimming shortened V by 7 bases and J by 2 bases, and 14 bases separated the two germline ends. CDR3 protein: CASNPGQENYGYTF. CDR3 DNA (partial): TGTGCCAGCAACCCTGGCCAGGAGAACTATGGC.

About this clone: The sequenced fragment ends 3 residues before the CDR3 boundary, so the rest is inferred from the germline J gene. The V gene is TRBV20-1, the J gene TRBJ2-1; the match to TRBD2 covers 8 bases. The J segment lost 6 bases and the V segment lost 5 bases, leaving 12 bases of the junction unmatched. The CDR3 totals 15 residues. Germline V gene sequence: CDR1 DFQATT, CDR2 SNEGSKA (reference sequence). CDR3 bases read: TGCAGTGCTCGGAAACTAGCGGCAAGACCCAATGAG. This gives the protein CSARKLAARPNE. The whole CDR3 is CSARKLAARPNEQFF.

The CDR3 protein is CASTPDYGYTF. The sequenced CDR3 bases are TGTGCCAGCACACCAGACTATGGC. This chain connects TRBV2 to TRBJ1-2; no clear D gene. The read falls 3 residues short of the CDR3 end, and the missing part is taken from the germline J gene. CDR3 length equals 11 residues. Trimming cost V 7 bases and J 3 bases, with 6 bases left between them. Germline assignment: CDR1 SNHLY and CDR2 FYNNEI.

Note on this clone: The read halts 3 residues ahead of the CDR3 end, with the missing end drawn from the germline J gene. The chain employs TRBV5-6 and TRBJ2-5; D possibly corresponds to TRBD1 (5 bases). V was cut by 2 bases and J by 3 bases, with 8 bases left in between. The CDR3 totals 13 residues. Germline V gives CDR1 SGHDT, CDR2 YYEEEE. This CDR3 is CASSFMTEETQYF. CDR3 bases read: TGTGCCAGCAGCTTTATGACAGAAGAGACC.

The sequenced part of the CDR3 DNA is TGTGCCAGTAGTATCGGGGGGGGCAATGAG. Protein product: CASSIGGGNE. The CDR3, in full, reads CASSIGGGNEQFF. The rearrangement joins TRBV19 to TRBJ2-1; 8 nucleotides align to TRBD2. From the germline J gene comes the end of the CDR3, since the read stops 3 residues before it. J lost 6 bases, V lost 3 bases, and 1 base had no gene match. This CDR3 is 13 amino acids long. Looked up from germline, CDR1 is LNHDA and CDR2 is SQIVND (reference sequence). Filled out from reference TRBV19 and TRBJ2-1, the complete variable domain reads DGGITQSPKYLFRKEGQNVTLSCEQNLNHDAMYWYRQDPGQGLRLIYYSQIVNDFQKGDIAEGYSVSREKKESFPLTVTSAQKNPTAFYLCASSIGGGNEQFFGPGTRLTVL.

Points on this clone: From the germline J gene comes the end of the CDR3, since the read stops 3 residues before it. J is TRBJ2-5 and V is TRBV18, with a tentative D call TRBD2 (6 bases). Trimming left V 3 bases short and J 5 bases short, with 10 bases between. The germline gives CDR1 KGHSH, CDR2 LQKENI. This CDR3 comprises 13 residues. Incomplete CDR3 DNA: TGTGCCAGCTCACCCTCGGGGGAGGAGACC. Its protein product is CASSPSGEET. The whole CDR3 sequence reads CASSPSGEETQYF.

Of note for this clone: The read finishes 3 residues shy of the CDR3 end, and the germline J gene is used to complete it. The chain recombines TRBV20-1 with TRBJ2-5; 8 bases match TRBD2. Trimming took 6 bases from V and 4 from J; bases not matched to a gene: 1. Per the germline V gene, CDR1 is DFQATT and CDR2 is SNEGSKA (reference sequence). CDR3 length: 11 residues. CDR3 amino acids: CSAGRGETQYF. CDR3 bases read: TGCAGTGCCGGGAGGGGAGAGACC.

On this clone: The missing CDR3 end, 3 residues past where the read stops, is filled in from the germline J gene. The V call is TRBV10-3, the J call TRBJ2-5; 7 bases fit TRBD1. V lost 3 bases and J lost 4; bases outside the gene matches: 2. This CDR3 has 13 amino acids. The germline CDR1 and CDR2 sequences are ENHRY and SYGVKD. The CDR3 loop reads CAISEDRAETQYF. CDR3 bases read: TGTGCCATCAGTGAAGACAGGGCAGAGACC.

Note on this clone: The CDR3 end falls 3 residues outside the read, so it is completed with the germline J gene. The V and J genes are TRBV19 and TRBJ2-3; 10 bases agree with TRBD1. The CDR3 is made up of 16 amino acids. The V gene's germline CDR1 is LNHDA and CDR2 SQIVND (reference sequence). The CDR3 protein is CASSISGQGEYQPQYF. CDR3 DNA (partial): TGTGCCAGTAGTATATCCGGACAGGGGGAATATCAGCCG.

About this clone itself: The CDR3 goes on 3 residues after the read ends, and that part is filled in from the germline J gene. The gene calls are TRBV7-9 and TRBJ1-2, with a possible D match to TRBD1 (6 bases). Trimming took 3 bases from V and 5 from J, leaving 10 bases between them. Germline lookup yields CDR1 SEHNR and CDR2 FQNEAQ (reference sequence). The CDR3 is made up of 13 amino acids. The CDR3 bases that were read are TGTGCCAGCAGCTTGGGACAACTATATGGC. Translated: CASSLGQLYG. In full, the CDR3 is CASSLGQLYGYTF.

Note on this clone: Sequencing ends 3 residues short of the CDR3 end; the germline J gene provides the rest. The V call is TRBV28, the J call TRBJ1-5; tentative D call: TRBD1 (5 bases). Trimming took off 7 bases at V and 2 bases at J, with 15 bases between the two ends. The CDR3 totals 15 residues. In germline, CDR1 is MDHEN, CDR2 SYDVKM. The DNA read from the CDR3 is TGTGCCAGCAATCCTACAGGAGCCCGCAATCAGCCC. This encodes CASNPTGARNQP. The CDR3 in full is CASNPTGARNQPQHF.

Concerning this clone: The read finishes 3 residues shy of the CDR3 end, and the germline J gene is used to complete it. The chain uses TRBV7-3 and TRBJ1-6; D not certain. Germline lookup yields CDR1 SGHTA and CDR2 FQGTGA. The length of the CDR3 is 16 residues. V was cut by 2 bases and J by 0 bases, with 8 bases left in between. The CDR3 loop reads CASSLRPGSYNSPLHF. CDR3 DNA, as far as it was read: TGTGCCAGCAGCTTACGTCCGGGCTCCTATAATTCACCC.

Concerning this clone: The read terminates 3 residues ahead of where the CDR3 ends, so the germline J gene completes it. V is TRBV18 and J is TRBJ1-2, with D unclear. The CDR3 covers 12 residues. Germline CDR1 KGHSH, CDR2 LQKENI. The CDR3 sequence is CASSRSTDTYTF. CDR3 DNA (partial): TGTGCCAGCTCACGAAGCACAGATACC.

The CDR3 reads CASSLLDSNYGYTF. The DNA read from the CDR3 is TGTGCCAGCAGCTTATTGGACTCTAACTATGGC. V and J are TRBV11-2 and TRBJ1-2; D gene unclear. The CDR3 extends 3 residues past the end of the read, so its final part is completed from the germline J gene. CDR1 is SGHAT and CDR2 is FQNNGV in the germline V gene. Trimming stripped 2 bases from V and 0 bases from J, with 7 bases between. This CDR3 spans 14 amino acids.

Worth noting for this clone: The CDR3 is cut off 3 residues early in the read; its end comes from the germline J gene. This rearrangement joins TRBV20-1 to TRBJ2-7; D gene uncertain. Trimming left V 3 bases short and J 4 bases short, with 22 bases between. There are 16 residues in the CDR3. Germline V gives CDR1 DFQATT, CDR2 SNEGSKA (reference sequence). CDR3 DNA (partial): TGCAGTGCTAGGAGCCTCACAGTGGGTCGGTGGTACGAG. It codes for CSARSLTVGRWYE. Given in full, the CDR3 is CSARSLTVGRWYEQYF.

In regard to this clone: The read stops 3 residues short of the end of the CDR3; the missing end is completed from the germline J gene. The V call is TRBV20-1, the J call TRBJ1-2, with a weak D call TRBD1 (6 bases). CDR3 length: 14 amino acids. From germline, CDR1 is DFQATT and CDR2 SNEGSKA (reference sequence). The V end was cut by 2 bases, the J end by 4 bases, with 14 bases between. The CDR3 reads CSARIPRGIYGYTF. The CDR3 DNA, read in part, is TGCAGTGCTAGAATTCCCAGGGGTATCTATGGC.

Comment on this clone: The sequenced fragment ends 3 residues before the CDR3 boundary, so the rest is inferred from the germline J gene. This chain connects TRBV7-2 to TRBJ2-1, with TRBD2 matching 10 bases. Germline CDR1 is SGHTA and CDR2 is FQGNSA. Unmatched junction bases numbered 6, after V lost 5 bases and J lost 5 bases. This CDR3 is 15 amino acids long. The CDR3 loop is CASSAERGGNNEQFF. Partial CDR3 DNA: TGTGCCAGCAGCGCTGAGCGGGGGGGCAACAATGAG.

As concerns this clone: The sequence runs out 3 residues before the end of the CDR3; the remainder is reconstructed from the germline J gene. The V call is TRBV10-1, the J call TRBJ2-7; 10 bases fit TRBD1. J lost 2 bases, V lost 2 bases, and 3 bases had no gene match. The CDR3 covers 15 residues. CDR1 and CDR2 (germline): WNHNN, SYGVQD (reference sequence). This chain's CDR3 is CASSERDRGTYEQYF. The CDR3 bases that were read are TGCGCCAGCAGTGAGAGGGACAGGGGTACCTACGAG.

The sequenced CDR3 bases are TGTGCCAGCAGCTTCTCGCGGGGGCGGGTTGAAAAG. Translated: CASSFSRGRVEK. The entire CDR3 reads CASSFSRGRVEKLFF. The chain carries TRBV11-2 and TRBJ2-2, with D maybe TRBD2 (7 bases). The CDR3 is cut off 3 residues early in the read; its end comes from the germline J gene. The length of the CDR3 is 15 residues. Per germline, CDR1 SGHAT and CDR2 FQNNGV. The whole variable domain, remainder taken from reference TRBV11-2 and TRBJ2-2, is EAGVAQSPRYKIIEKRQSVAFWCNPISGHATLYWYQQILGQGPKLLIQFQNNGVVDDSQLPKDRFSAERLKGVDSTLKIQPAKLEDSAVYLCASSFSRGRVEKLFFGEGSRLTVL.

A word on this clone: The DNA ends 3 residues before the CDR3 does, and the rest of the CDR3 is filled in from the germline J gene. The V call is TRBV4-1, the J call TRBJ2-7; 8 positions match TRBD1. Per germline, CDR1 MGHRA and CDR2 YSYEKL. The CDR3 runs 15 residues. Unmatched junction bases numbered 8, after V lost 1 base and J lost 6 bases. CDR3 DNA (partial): TGCGCCAGCAGCCAAGCTTCAGGGGGCTCGGGCGAG. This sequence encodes CASSQASGGSGE. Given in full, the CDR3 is CASSQASGGSGEQYF.

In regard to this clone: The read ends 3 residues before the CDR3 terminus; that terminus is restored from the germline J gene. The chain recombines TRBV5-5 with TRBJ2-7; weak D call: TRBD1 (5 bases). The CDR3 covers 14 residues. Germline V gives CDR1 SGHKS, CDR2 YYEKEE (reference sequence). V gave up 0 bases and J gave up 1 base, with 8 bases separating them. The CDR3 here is CASSLGQSSYEQYF. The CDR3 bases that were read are TGTGCCAGCAGCTTGGGACAGAGTTCCTACGAG. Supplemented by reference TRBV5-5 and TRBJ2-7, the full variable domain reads DAGVTQSPTHLIKTRGQQVTLRCSPISGHKSVSWYQQVLGQGPQFIFQYYEKEERGRGNFPDRFSARQFPNYSSELNVNALLLGDSALYLCASSLGQSSYEQYFGPGTRLTVT.

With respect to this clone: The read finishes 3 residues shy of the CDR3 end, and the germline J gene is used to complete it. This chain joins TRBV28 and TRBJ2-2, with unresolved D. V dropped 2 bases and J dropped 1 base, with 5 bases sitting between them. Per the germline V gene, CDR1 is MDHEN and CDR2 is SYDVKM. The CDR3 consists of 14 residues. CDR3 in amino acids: CASSLAGNTGELFF. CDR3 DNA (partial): TGTGCCAGCAGTTTAGCAGGGAACACCGGGGAG.